A single sample is the source of the 15 T cell receptor beta chains below, sequenced in a study of blood T cell repertoires in COVID-19. Only in-frame clones appear in the TCRdb table, and some are missing; sequencing was by immunoSEQ multiplex PCR. The sample carries some 27,000 clones, 65% to 70% recorded once. Material for sequencing was peripheral blood. The receptors come from a human donor in a cohort sampled during active COVID-19.

The chain carries TRBV20-1 and TRBJ2-1; D is unresolved. The CDR3 length is 10 residues. V was pared by 3 bases and J by 9 bases, with 6 bases between. The germline gives CDR1 DFQATT, CDR2 SNEGSKA (reference sequence). The CDR3 DNA sequence: TGCAGTGCTAGCAATAGTGAGCAGTTCTTC. Protein: CSASNSEQFF.

This chain connects TRBV5-3 to TRBJ1-1, with TRBD1 matching 7 bases. TRBV5-3 is assigned to the ORF class and has an uncertain function. The CDR3 extends over 19 amino acids. Trimming at V came to 6 bases and at J to 3 bases, leaving 23 bases not matched to a gene. The CDR3 spells CARILTLPSRGAAYTEAFF. CDR3 bases: TGTGCCAGAATCCTAACCCTCCCTAGCAGGGGGGCGGCCTACACTGAAGCTTTCTTT.

This clone was observed a handful of times. The genes are TRBV19 and TRBJ2-7; 12 nucleotides line up with TRBD2. Trimming took 7 bases from V and 8 from J; bases not matched to a gene: 9. This CDR3 region has 14 residues. The V gene's germline CDR1 is LNHDA and CDR2 SQIVND (reference sequence). The CDR3: CASTHSTSGGKQYF. The CDR3 DNA is TGTGCCAGTACCCATTCGACTAGCGGGGGAAAGCAGTACTTC.

CDR3 protein: CARERQGYEAFF. CDR3 nucleotide sequence: TGTGCCAGGGAAAGACAGGGCTATGAAGCTTTCTTT. The gene calls are TRBV6-9 and TRBJ1-1; 7 nucleotides align to TRBD1. In germline, CDR1 is MNHGY, CDR2 SVAAGI. The CDR3 extends over 12 amino acids. V lost 9 bases, J lost 7 bases, and 8 bases stayed unmatched.

The V call is TRBV11-2, the J call TRBJ2-3; D ambiguous. The CDR3 consists of 14 residues. Germline V gene sequence: CDR1 SGHAT, CDR2 FQNNGV. Trimming pared 4 bases from V and 0 bases from J, leaving 8 bases between. The CDR3 here is CASSSGPSTDTQYF. The CDR3 DNA reads as TGTGCCAGCAGCTCCGGTCCTAGCACAGATACGCAGTATTTT.

V is TRBV5-4 and J is TRBJ1-1; no firm D call. Germline V lookup: CDR1 SGHNT, CDR2 YYREEE (reference sequence). The V end lost 4 bases, the J end lost 0 bases, and 13 bases lay between the germline ends. This CDR3 comprises 15 residues. CDR3 loop: CASSAAWALNTEAFF. The CDR3 coding sequence is TGTGCCAGCAGCGCCGCGTGGGCTTTGAACACTGAAGCTTTCTTT.

The chain couples TRBV9 to TRBJ2-1; a possible D gene is TRBD2 (6 bases). Between the trimmed V and J ends, which lost 0 bases and 0 bases, there was a span of 16 bases. Germline V gene sequence: CDR1 SGDLS, CDR2 YYNGEE. This CDR3 contains 18 residues. CDR3: CASSVGSGLLSSYNEQFF. The CDR3 DNA reads TGTGCCAGCAGCGTAGGGTCGGGACTCCTAAGCTCCTACAATGAGCAGTTCTTC.

This sequence joins TRBV24-1 and TRBJ2-3; 10 nucleotides line up with TRBD2. Germline-derived CDR1 and CDR2 are KGHDR and SFDVKD. The junction had 8 bases not matched to a gene; V was cut back by 0 bases and J by 0 bases. The CDR3 loop spans 19 amino acids. The CDR3 DNA sequence: TGTGCCACCAGTGATTTGGGGCTAGCGGGGGTTCTAAGCACAGATACGCAGTATTTT. This translates into CATSDLGLAGVLSTDTQYF.

This clone came up a few times. The chain is built from TRBV28 and TRBJ2-5; 12 nucleotides match TRBD2. The length of the CDR3 is 14 residues. The V segment lost 5 bases and the J segment 4 bases; nucleotides outside the gene matches: 2. The V gene's germline CDR1 is MDHEN and CDR2 SYDVKM. The CDR3 nucleotides read TGTGCCAGCAGTAGACTAGCGGGAGCAGAGACCCAGTACTTC. Translated: CASSRLAGAETQYF. Drawing the rest from reference TRBV28 and TRBJ2-5, the complete variable domain is DVKVTQSSRYLVKRTGEKVFLECVQDMDHENMFWYRQDPGLGLRLIYFSYDVKMKEKGDIPEGYSVSREKKERFSLILESASTNQTSMYLCASSRLAGAETQYFGPGTRLLVL.

The chain uses TRBV7-2 and TRBJ2-3; TRBD1 aligns across 8 bases. Per the germline V gene, CDR1 is SGHTA and CDR2 is FQGNSA. The CDR3 contains 17 residues. Unmatched junction bases numbered 9, after V lost 4 bases and J lost 0 bases. The CDR3 reads CASSSLYGQGSTDTQYF. The CDR3, as DNA: TGTGCCAGCAGCTCACTTTACGGACAGGGCAGCACAGATACGCAGTATTTT.

The chain employs TRBV10-3 and TRBJ1-1; 9 nucleotides line up with TRBD1. The CDR3 has 15 residues. The V and J ends lost 6 bases and 4 bases, in that order; junction bases with no gene match: 9. In germline, CDR1 is ENHRY, CDR2 SYGVKD. CDR3 in amino acids: CAIRGTGRKGTEAFF. CDR3 in DNA: TGTGCCATCAGGGGGACAGGGCGTAAAGGCACTGAAGCTTTCTTT.

This clone has more than one count but fewer than ten. V and J are TRBV5-4 and TRBJ2-4, with D possibly being TRBD1 (6 bases). The CDR3 runs 14 residues. Trimming left V 2 bases short and J 7 bases short, with 13 bases between. CDR1 and CDR2 (germline): SGHNT, YYREEE (reference sequence). CDR3 sequence reads: CASSLKGVKNIQYF. Here the CDR3 DNA reads TGTGCCAGCAGCTTAAAGGGGGTGAAGAACATTCAGTACTTC.

This clone occurred once. J is TRBJ2-7 and V is TRBV7-9, with D unclear. CDR1 and CDR2 from the germline V gene are SEHNR and FQNEAQ (reference sequence). This CDR3 contains 12 residues. Trimming removed 1 base at V and 6 bases at J, with 7 bases between. The CDR3 DNA reads as TGTGCCAGCAGCTTAGTTGGCCGCGAGCAGTACTTC. Translating gives CASSLVGREQYF.

The gene calls are TRBV6-5 and TRBJ1-4; D not resolved. Germline CDR1 reads MNHEY; CDR2 reads SVGAGI. The CDR3 extends over 13 amino acids. V was cut by 4 bases and J by 11 bases, with 14 bases left in between. CDR3 protein: CASSFEPGTKLFF. CDR3 sequence (DNA): TGTGCCAGCAGTTTTGAACCCGGTACGAAACTGTTTTTT.

There are a few counts of this clone. The V gene is TRBV2, the J gene TRBJ2-2; 8 bases fit TRBD1. V was clipped by 6 bases and J by 2 bases; unmatched bases: 5. Germline assignment: CDR1 SNHLY and CDR2 FYNNEI. This CDR3 comprises 15 residues. The CDR3 DNA is TGTGCCAGCAGCGAGACAGGGGCCAACACCGGGGAGCTGTTTTTT. Amino acid sequence: CASSETGANTGELFF.